This TCR beta chain originates from a study of cytomegalovirus exposure and HLA in healthy donors. Researchers ran the PCR with 60 Vbeta and 13 Jbeta primers. Assay used: immunoSEQ multiplex PCR; TCRdb lists only in-frame clones, some missing. The sample has roughly 200,000 clones; around 81% are singletons. Germline V gene lookup returns CDR1 LNHDA and CDR2 SQIVND (reference sequence). Trimming took 1 base from V and 4 from J, leaving 7 bases between them. The CDR3 sequence is 13 residues long. The specimen sequenced was PBMCs. The rearrangement joins TRBV19 to TRBJ2-5; a weak D match, TRBD1 (5 bases). The sequence came from a man aged 25-45 years in good health and CMV-seronegative. The CDR3 coding sequence is TGTGCCAGTAGTATAGGCAGGGCAGAGACCCAGTACTTC. Translation: CASSIGRAETQYF.